These 18 T cell receptor beta chains were all obtained from the same sample, sequenced in a study of radiotherapy plus CTLA-4 blockade in lung cancer. Libraries were prepared by immunoSEQ multiplex PCR; TCRdb keeps only in-frame clonotypes and omits some of them. The sample includes approximately 60,000 clones, 60% to 85% seen only once; the top ten take 4% to 5.5%. Sequencing was performed on peripheral blood, taken from a patient treated with radiotherapy plus ipilimumab. The receptors originated from a human donor with non-small cell lung cancer who had a complete response to radiotherapy plus ipilimumab.

The rearrangement uses TRBV30 and TRBJ1-2; D remains ambiguous. The ends were cut back, 1 base at V and 4 bases at J, with 13 bases in the middle. The CDR3 has 14 residues. Germline loops: CDR1 GTSNPN, CDR2 SVGIG (reference sequence). In nucleotides, the CDR3 is TGTGCCTGGAGTGCGGGGAGAAGGCTCTATGGCTACACCTTC. Its translation is CAWSAGRRLYGYTF.

The V and J genes are TRBV5-4 and TRBJ2-2, with TRBD1 as a possible D gene (5 bases). The CDR3 runs 16 residues. V lost 1 base and J 5 bases, leaving 15 bases between the germline ends. Per germline, CDR1 SGHNT and CDR2 YYREEE (reference sequence). CDR3 nucleotide sequence: TGTGCCAGCAGCTTGTGGACACCGGTTGGGACCGGGGAGCTGTTTTTT. Protein product: CASSLWTPVGTGELFF.

The chain has TRBV7-8 and TRBJ1-2, with TRBD1 matching over 9 bases. The CDR3 spans 16 residues. Trimming took 5 bases from V and 2 from J; bases not matched to a gene: 9. Germline V gene lookup returns CDR1 SGHVS and CDR2 FQNEAQ. The CDR3 spells CASSQYGQGPNYGYTF. CDR3 nucleotide sequence: TGTGCCAGCAGCCAATACGGACAGGGGCCAAACTATGGCTACACCTTC.

The chain has TRBV15 and TRBJ2-2; the D gene is possibly TRBD2 (6 bases). This CDR3 contains 16 residues. Germline loops: CDR1 LNHNV, CDR2 YYDKDF (reference sequence). Trimming took off 3 bases at V and 0 bases at J, with 11 bases between the two ends. CDR3 DNA: TGTGCCACCAGCAGGGGGGGAGACACGAACACCGGGGAGCTGTTTTTT. It yields the protein CATSRGGDTNTGELFF.

The CDR3 sequence is CASSLDRAGRNEQFF. The CDR3 DNA sequence: TGTGCCAGCAGCTTAGATCGGGCGGGTCGAAATGAGCAGTTCTTC. This chain connects TRBV7-2 to TRBJ2-1; D perhaps matches TRBD2 (5 bases). The ends were cut back, 1 base at V and 7 bases at J, with 14 bases in the middle. There are 15 residues in the CDR3. Germline values: CDR1 SGHTA, CDR2 FQGNSA. The full variable domain, completed using reference TRBV7-2 and TRBJ2-1, is GAGVSQSPSNKVTEKGKDVELRCDPISGHTALYWYRQSLGQGLEFLIYFQGNSAPDKSGLPSDRFSAERTGGSVSTLTIQRTQQEDSAVYLCASSLDRAGRNEQFFGPGTRLTVL.

This chain links TRBV28 with TRBJ2-5; a weak D match, TRBD2 (5 bases). This CDR3 is 12 amino acids long. The germline CDR1 and CDR2 sequences are MDHEN and SYDVKM. Trimming stripped 8 bases from V and 4 bases from J, with 11 bases between. CDR3 in DNA: TGTGCCAGCGGAGCGGTCCCAGAGACCCAGTACTTC. Translated, it gives CASGAVPETQYF.

The genes are TRBV18 and TRBJ1-3; D might be TRBD1 (6 bases). In germline, CDR1 is KGHSH, CDR2 LQKENI. Between the trimmed V and J ends, which lost 0 bases and 6 bases, there was a span of 12 bases. CDR3 length: 15 amino acids. The CDR3 DNA follows: TGTGCCAGCTCACCACCTGGGGGGCTTAAAAACACCATATATTTT. It translates to CASSPPGGLKNTIYF.

The V and J genes are TRBV15 and TRBJ1-5; D unclear. V was clipped by 3 bases and J by 2 bases, with 11 bases between them. CDR1 and CDR2 from the germline V gene are LNHNV and YYDKDF (reference sequence). This CDR3 is built from 15 residues. The CDR3, as DNA: TGTGCCACCAGCAGTGATCGAAGAGGCAATCAGCCCCAGCATTTT. Encoded protein: CATSSDRRGNQPQHF. Looking up the rest from reference TRBV15 and TRBJ1-5 gives the full variable domain: DAMVIQNPRYQVTQFGKPVTLSCSQTLNHNVMYWYQQKSSQAPKLLFHYYDKDFNNEADTPDNFQSRRPNTSFCFLDIRSPGLGDTAMYLCATSSDRRGNQPQHFGDGTRLSIL.

The genes are TRBV9 and TRBJ2-7, with D perhaps matching TRBD2 (6 bases). CDR3 length equals 15 residues. Germline V gene data show CDR1 as SGDLS and CDR2 as YYNGEE. Between the trimmed V and J ends, which lost 4 bases and 2 bases, there was a span of 16 bases. This CDR3 is CASSPGLARPYEQYF. The CDR3 bases are TGTGCCAGCAGCCCGGGACTGGCTCGACCCTACGAGCAGTACTTC.

Concerning this clone: Distinct nucleotide sequences in the sample also encode this CDR3. The chain recombines TRBV4-1 with TRBJ2-1, with D uncertain. The CDR3 is 13 amino acids. Trimming cost V 1 base and J 4 bases, with 5 bases left between them. Germline CDR1 MGHRA, CDR2 YSYEKL. CDR3 sequence reads: CASSQVLYNEQFF. In DNA form, the CDR3 reads TGCGCCAGCAGCCAAGTGCTTTACAATGAGCAGTTCTTC.

The chain couples TRBV4-3 to TRBJ2-1; 8 nucleotides line up with TRBD1. This CDR3 is built from 16 residues. With 4 bases clipped from V and 1 base from J, the junction kept 6 bases outside the gene matches. CDR1 is LGHNA and CDR2 is YSLEER in the germline V gene. In DNA, the CDR3 is TGCGCCAGCAGCCGAGGACAGGGAGGTTCCTACAATGAGCAGTTCTTC. Its translation is CASSRGQGGSYNEQFF.

The sample holds one count of this clone. The CDR3 DNA follows: TGTGCCAGCAGCCCTAGAGTAAGTGCCTACAATGAGCAGTTCTTC. This sequence encodes CASSPRVSAYNEQFF. The rearrangement joins TRBV9 to TRBJ2-1; no clear D. The CDR3 runs to 15 residues. Germline V gene sequence: CDR1 SGDLS, CDR2 YYNGEE. The ends were cut back, 4 bases at V and 2 bases at J, with 13 bases in the middle. Looking up the rest from reference TRBV9 and TRBJ2-1 gives the full variable domain: DSGVTQTPKHLITATGQRVTLRCSPRSGDLSVYWYQQSLDQGLQFLIQYYNGEERAKGNILERFSAQQFPDLHSELNLSSLELGDSALYFCASSPRVSAYNEQFFGPGTRLTVL.

The chain couples TRBV7-2 to TRBJ2-3; TRBD2 agrees at 10 bases. Germline CDR1 SGHTA, CDR2 FQGNSA. The CDR3 contains 18 residues. The trim removed 3 bases at V and 0 bases at J, leaving 9 bases unmatched. CDR3 region: CASSLGLGLASSTDTQYF. CDR3 bases: TGTGCCAGCAGCTTGGGCTTGGGACTAGCGAGTAGCACAGATACGCAGTATTTT.

This clone was seen a few times. The J gene is TRBJ1-3, the V gene TRBV4-1; 7 bases map to TRBD1. This CDR3 is built from 16 residues. Germline values: CDR1 MGHRA, CDR2 YSYEKL. V lost 2 bases, J lost 5 bases, and 9 bases stayed unmatched. CDR3 DNA sequence: TGCGCCAGCAGCCAACCGCCGGGACAGAGAAGAAACACCATATATTTT. Its protein is CASSQPPGQRRNTIYF.

The chain carries TRBV27 and TRBJ2-3, with TRBD2 identical over 8 bases. V lost 5 bases to trimming and J lost 4 bases; unmatched junction nucleotides: 8. Looked up from germline, CDR1 is MNHEY and CDR2 is SMNVEV (reference sequence). This CDR3 has 15 residues. CDR3 in DNA: TGTGCCAGCAGTAACCAGCGGGAGTTCGCAGATACGCAGTATTTT. Its translation is CASSNQREFADTQYF.

This chain joins TRBV9 and TRBJ1-6, with D tentatively TRBD1 (5 bases). V lost 0 bases and J lost 7, with 8 bases in between. This CDR3 has 14 amino acids. Germline V CDR1 and CDR2: SGDLS, YYNGEE. The CDR3 protein is CASSVVQENSPLHF. The CDR3 nucleotides are TGTGCCAGCAGCGTAGTACAGGAAAATTCACCCCTCCACTTT.

This clone has only one observation. This chain links TRBV10-1 with TRBJ2-1; the D gene is possibly TRBD1 (6 bases). The CDR3 is 15 amino acids. Germline CDR1 is WNHNN and CDR2 is SYGVQD (reference sequence). Trimming stripped 3 bases from V and 8 bases from J, with 17 bases between. CDR3 amino acids: CASSDRGMGLDEQFF. The CDR3 nucleotides read TGCGCCAGCAGTGACAGGGGAATGGGGCTCGATGAGCAGTTCTTC.

The chain links TRBV4-3 to TRBJ1-1; unclear D gene. Germline V gene lookup returns CDR1 LGHNA and CDR2 YSLEER. This CDR3 comprises 15 residues. V was trimmed by 0 bases and J by 1 base, leaving 9 bases between them. The chain's CDR3 is CASSQEEDGNTEAFF. The CDR3 DNA reads TGCGCCAGCAGCCAAGAGGAGGATGGGAACACTGAAGCTTTCTTT.